The TCR beta chain described here comes from a study of relationships among human T cell subsets. In its sample, this clonotype was seen once. The antigen remains undetermined. The CDR3 is 14 residues long. Germline trimming cut 3 bases from V and 5 bases from J; bases unmatched to any gene: 5. Looked up from germline, CDR1 is SGHAT and CDR2 is FQNNGV. The Th1 cells were the flow-through after CD25, CD56 and CD294 bead selections. Study-level points and caveats: Across seven subsets, gene usage, CDR3 length and N-additions did not differ significantly.

The T cell receptor alpha and beta CDR3 regions were amplified from mRNA by semiquantitative ARM-PCR. ARM-PCR used tagged nested gene-specific primers, then communal superprimers for exponential amplification. MiXCR, applied by TCRdb to the multiplex PCR reads, yields one record per CDR3 protein. This repertoire shows 10,000 to 15,000 distinct CDR3 sequences, roughly two thirds found once; its top ten account for roughly 30%. Input material: CD4+ Th1 cells sorted from blood. The chain combines TRBV11-2 with TRBJ2-7, with 9 bases matching TRBD2. This TCR derives from a man aged 35 to 55 in good health. The chain's CDR3 is CASSFSGGINEQYF. CDR3 DNA sequence: TGTGCCAGCAGCTTTAGCGGGGGAATCAACGAGCAGTACTTC.